The T cell receptor (beta chain) under discussion was sequenced for a study of blood T cell repertoires in COVID-19 (dated by TCRdb to 2020 to 2021). The study in broad terms: Samples from collaborators originated in the United States, Italy and Spain and spanned both the acute and convalescent phases of COVID-19. Where available, HLA class I and class II types were obtained from metadata supplied by the sample provider rather than from assay-based typing. The samples were drawn from the first 160 participants of the ongoing ImmuneRACE study and from 950 to 1,500 subjects provided by 6 global collaborators. The prospective study material was composed of cDNA or gDNA derived from T cells, B-cell-depleted T cells, or PBMCs. Sample metadata almost always included a de-identified subject ID, COVID-19 status, age in years and sex. The repertoires were released in a freely available public database meant as a resource for research on the immune response to SARS-CoV-2. The dataset comprised deeply sampled blood TCRbeta repertoires from subjects exposed to, actively infected with, or recovered from COVID-19.

TCRbeta CDR3 regions were amplified from genomic DNA by means of the immunoSEQ Assay, a bias-controlled multiplex PCR. Regarding the original processing steps: Nucleated cell counts per sample were estimated from amplification of reference gene primers within the assay. Sequence reads were collapsed and filtered to measure the absolute abundance of every unique TCRbeta CDR3 rearrangement. For each sample, productive Simpson clonality was calculated by taking the square root of Simpson's diversity index across productive rearrangements. TCRdb took this table from immuneACCESS and kept in-frame rearrangements with V and J called. Such tables lack part of the clones; where checked against another copy, unresolved V genes explain under half of the gap, and the rest is unexplained. V and J calls plus clone size are reproduced from that table; the DNA served to infer D and trimming. The sample table holds some 380,000 clones, of which more than 75% were seen once. 1% to 1.5% of the sample is taken by the ten largest.

Enrolling through a virtual design, the prospective study's participants ranged in age from roughly 18 to 95 years and lived across about two dozen United States geographic areas. To assign participants to cohorts, the prospective study relied on clinical history that participants themselves reported in a screening survey and a study questionnaire. Recovered participants in ImmuneRACE Cohort 3 were defined by two consecutive negative NP/OP PCR tests, clearance by a healthcare professional, or resolution of symptoms. Mobile phlebotomists in the prospective study collected whole blood, serum and a nasopharyngeal or oropharyngeal swab from every participant. Over an approximately 2-month period, participants in the prospective study had the option of providing additional blood draws and questionnaires. Prospective study blood samples were shipped either frozen or at room temperature before DNA extraction.

In the case of this clone: The specificity of this receptor is unknown. Base qualities are not provided; no much larger clone lies one nucleotide away.

Study-wide conclusions, independent of this receptor: Clinical and demographic metadata were provided uncurated, with the amount varying by source and participant.

What was sequenced was PBMCs or T cells enriched from blood (not recorded which). The source is a man aged 30 to 45 who had recovered from COVID-19.

The CDR3 region reads CASSISGQGAYEQYF. The nucleotide sequence is given as TGTGCCAGTAGTATTTCCGGACAGGGGGCCTACGAGCAGTACTTC. This sequence uses TRBV19 and TRBJ2-7; the central 10 bases match TRBD1. The CDR3 covers 15 residues, taking in both the cysteine and the phenylalanine. Solely the CDR3 DNA is kept, with 45 bases framed from the first base. V ends up 3 bases short and J 2 bases short, with an unmatched junction base count of 4. Based on the germline V gene (reference sequence), the CDR1 and CDR2 sequences are LNHDA and SQIVND. With the rest looked up from the reference TRBV19 and TRBJ2-7 genes rather than sequenced, the full variable domain is DGGITQSPKYLFRKEGQNVTLSCEQNLNHDAMYWYRQDPGQGLRLIYYSQIVNDFQKGDIAEGYSVSREKKESFPLTVTSAQKNPTAFYLCASSISGQGAYEQYFGPGTRLTVT.